One and the same sample provided the 15 T cell receptor beta chains below, sequenced in a study of cytomegalovirus exposure and HLA in healthy donors. Sequencing was performed with immunoSEQ multiplex PCR; in TCRdb, only in-frame clones are kept and a portion is missing. Among about 56,000 clones, more than 90% were seen once, and the ten largest hold roughly 1.1%. Sequenced sample: PBMCs. The source of these receptors is a man younger than 35 in good health and CMV-seronegative.

The chain couples TRBV28 to TRBJ1-5; D is possibly TRBD1 (5 bases). The CDR3 is made up of 14 amino acids. V shed 3 bases and J shed 7 bases, with 13 bases lying between them. Germline V gene data show CDR1 as MDHEN and CDR2 as SYDVKM. The CDR3 bases are TGTGCCAGCAGTTTCAGGCAGGGTTCCCAGCCCCAGCATTTT. Protein sequence: CASSFRQGSQPQHF.

The chain recombines TRBV7-6 with TRBJ1-1; TRBD1 aligns across 7 bases. Germline CDR1 and CDR2: SGHVS and FNYEAQ. With V trimmed by 3 bases and J by 5 bases, 3 bases remained unmatched. The CDR3 spans 13 residues. CDR3 coding DNA: TGTGCCAGCAGCTTTAGGGGGCTAACTGAAGCTTTCTTT. This encodes CASSFRGLTEAFF.

The table lists this clone with a count of one. The rearrangement joins TRBV7-3 to TRBJ1-1; TRBD1 agrees at 7 bases. This CDR3 spans 15 amino acids. V dropped 2 bases and J dropped 4; count of bases not matched to a gene: 7. CDR1 and CDR2 from the germline V gene are SGHTA and FQGTGA. CDR3 DNA: TGTGCCAGCAGCTTAGAAGGGGGCGTCTCCACTGAAGCTTTCTTT. Translating it yields CASSLEGGVSTEAFF.

The J gene is TRBJ1-2, the V gene TRBV27; D remains ambiguous. Germline V gene sequence: CDR1 MNHEY, CDR2 SMNVEV (reference sequence). The CDR3 covers 12 residues. The V end was cut by 7 bases, the J end by 0 bases, with 6 bases between. CDR3 DNA: TGTGCCAGCATGGGCTCTAACTATGGCTACACCTTC. Its translation is CASMGSNYGYTF.

The rearrangement uses TRBV11-1 and TRBJ2-5; a weak D match, TRBD2 (6 bases). The CDR3 covers 15 residues. The ends were cut back, 2 bases at V and 1 base at J, with 11 bases in the middle. The germline CDR1 and CDR2 sequences are SGHAT and FQDESV (reference sequence). CDR3 residues: CASSLYIAVQETQYF. DNA of the CDR3: TGTGCCAGCAGCTTATACATAGCGGTCCAAGAGACCCAGTACTTC.

The genes are TRBV6-5 and TRBJ2-5, with 7 bases matching TRBD2. From germline, CDR1 is MNHEY and CDR2 SVGAGI. This CDR3 contains 13 residues. V gave up 5 bases and J gave up 7 bases; unmatched junction bases: 7. CDR3 protein: CASSPRVAGTQYF. In DNA form, the CDR3 reads TGTGCCAGCAGTCCCCGGGTAGCGGGGACCCAGTACTTC.

This sequence joins TRBV6-6 and TRBJ1-1; 9 positions match TRBD1. Germline V gives CDR1 MNHNY, CDR2 SVGAGI (reference sequence). With V trimmed by 1 base and J by 6 bases, 6 bases remained unmatched. This CDR3 is 15 amino acids long. The CDR3 reads CASSYFRDRDPEAFF. The CDR3 DNA reads as TGTGCCAGCAGTTACTTCCGGGACAGGGACCCTGAAGCTTTCTTT.

CDR3 sequence reads: CATSKAGGTDTQYF. CDR3 DNA: TGTGCCACCAGCAAGGCGGGGGGCACAGATACGCAGTATTTT. V usage is TRBV15 and J usage is TRBJ2-3; 7 nucleotides match TRBD2. The CDR3 is 14 amino acids. The germline CDR1 and CDR2 sequences are LNHNV and YYDKDF (reference sequence). The J segment lost 1 base and the V segment lost 4 bases, leaving 2 bases of the junction unmatched.

The chain couples TRBV4-1 to TRBJ1-5; D not certain. CDR1 is MGHRA and CDR2 is YSYEKL in the germline V gene. The CDR3 consists of 15 residues. Trimming cost V 1 base and J 6 bases, with 13 bases left between them. CDR3 nucleotides: TGCGCCAGCAGCCAAGGATTGGAGGGCAGTCAGCCCCAGCATTTT. The encoded protein is CASSQGLEGSQPQHF.

This rearrangement joins TRBV10-1 to TRBJ2-1, with 8 positions matching TRBD2. The CDR3 loop spans 15 amino acids. With V trimmed by 1 base and J by 8 bases, 7 bases remained unmatched. Germline V gives CDR1 WNHNN, CDR2 SYGVQD (reference sequence). As DNA, the CDR3 is TGCGCCAGCAGTGAGTTAGGGACTAGGGTCCATGAGCAGTTCTTC. Residues: CASSELGTRVHEQFF.

This chain uses TRBV11-2 with TRBJ1-3; D might be TRBD1 (5 bases). Trimming took 3 bases from V and 0 from J, leaving 9 bases between them. Germline lookup yields CDR1 SGHAT and CDR2 FQNNGV. The CDR3 has 15 residues. CDR3 bases: TGTGCCAGCAGCTTGGGGGGAGGCTCTGGAAACACCATATATTTT. It encodes CASSLGGGSGNTIYF. The entire variable domain, with the rest obtained from reference TRBV11-2 and TRBJ1-3, is as follows: EAGVAQSPRYKIIEKRQSVAFWCNPISGHATLYWYQQILGQGPKLLIQFQNNGVVDDSQLPKDRFSAERLKGVDSTLKIQPAKLEDSAVYLCASSLGGGSGNTIYFGEGSWLTVV.

This clone was counted a few times. The chain employs TRBV2 and TRBJ1-2; 7 bases align to TRBD1. J was trimmed by 7 bases and V by 2 bases; bases with no gene match: 1. The CDR3 is made up of 12 amino acids. The germline V gene encodes CDR1 SNHLY and CDR2 FYNNEI. The CDR3 is CASSEWTGGYTF. In DNA form, the CDR3 reads TGTGCCAGCAGTGAATGGACAGGTGGCTACACCTTC.

The chain uses TRBV7-9 and TRBJ2-1; D is unclear. CDR1 and CDR2 (germline): SEHNR, FQNEAQ (reference sequence). Trimming stripped 7 bases from V and 8 bases from J, with 9 bases between. The CDR3 totals 11 residues. The chain's CDR3 is CASTTYYEQFF. The CDR3 DNA sequence: TGTGCCAGCACCACTTACTATGAGCAGTTCTTC.

About this clone itself: The junction shows a germline mismatch at one end, possibly a read error. The rearrangement joins TRBV7-7 to TRBJ2-1; 11 bases are a match to TRBD1. The CDR3 extends over 22 amino acids. CDR1 is SSHAT and CDR2 is FNYEAQ in the germline V gene (reference sequence). In nucleotides, the CDR3 is TGTGCTAGCAGCTTAGACTGTTCGTTGGGACAGGGGGACCGAGAGGTTGGCGGTGAGCAGTTCTTC. It translates to CASSLDCSLGQGDREVGGEQFF.

This rearrangement joins TRBV9 to TRBJ2-1; the D gene is possibly TRBD1 (5 bases). The CDR3 length is 16 residues. Trimming removed 0 bases at V and 2 bases at J, with 12 bases between. Germline V gene lookup returns CDR1 SGDLS and CDR2 YYNGEE. The chain's CDR3 is CASSVEKGDTYNEQFF. The CDR3 DNA reads as TGTGCCAGCAGCGTAGAGAAAGGGGATACCTACAATGAGCAGTTCTTC. Full variable domain (outside the CDR3, taken from reference TRBV9 and TRBJ2-1): DSGVTQTPKHLITATGQRVTLRCSPRSGDLSVYWYQQSLDQGLQFLIQYYNGEERAKGNILERFSAQQFPDLHSELNLSSLELGDSALYFCASSVEKGDTYNEQFFGPGTRLTVL.